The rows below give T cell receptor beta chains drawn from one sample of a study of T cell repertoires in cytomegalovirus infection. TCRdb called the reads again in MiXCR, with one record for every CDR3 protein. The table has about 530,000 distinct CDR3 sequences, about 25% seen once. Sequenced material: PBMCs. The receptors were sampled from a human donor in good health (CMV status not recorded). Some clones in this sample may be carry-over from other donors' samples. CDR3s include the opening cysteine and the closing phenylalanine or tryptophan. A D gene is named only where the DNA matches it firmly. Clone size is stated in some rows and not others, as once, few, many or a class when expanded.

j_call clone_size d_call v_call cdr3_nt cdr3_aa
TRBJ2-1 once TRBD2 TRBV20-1 TGCAGTGCTAGAGATTATAGGGCTAGCGGGACCGTCAGCTCCTACAATGAGCAGTTCTTC CSARDYRASGTVSSYNEQFF
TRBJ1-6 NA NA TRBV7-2 TGTGCCAGCAGCACTTACCAGGGGTCACCCCTCCACTTT CASSTYQGSPLHF
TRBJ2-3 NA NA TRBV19 TGTGCCAGTAGTCGGTTAGAGGCATCCACAGATACGCAGTATTTT CASSRLEASTDTQYF
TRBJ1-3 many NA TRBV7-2 TGTGCCAGCAGCTTAAAGGGATCCAACACCATATATTTT CASSLKGSNTIYF
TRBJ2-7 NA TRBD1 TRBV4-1 TGCGCCAGCAGCCATTCGACAGGGGCCTACGAGCAGTACTTC CASSHSTGAYEQYF
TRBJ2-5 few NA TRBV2 TGTGCCAGCCTAGCTTCAGGGGCAGGGACCCAGTACTTC CASLASGAGTQYF
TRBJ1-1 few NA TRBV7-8 TGTGCCAGCAGCTTAGATGAGGTGGGGAGAGCTTTCTTT CASSLDEVGRAFF
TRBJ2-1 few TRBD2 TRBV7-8 TGTGCCAGCAGCTTACCTAGCGGGACGTCCTACAATGAGCAGTTCTTC CASSLPSGTSYNEQFF
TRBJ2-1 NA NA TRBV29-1 TGCAGCGTTCGCAGGCTAGCCGATGACAATGAGCAGTTCTTC CSVRRLADDNEQFF
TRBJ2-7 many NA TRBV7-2 TGTGCCAGCAGCTTAGAGCGGGCCTACGAGCAGTACTTC CASSLERAYEQYF
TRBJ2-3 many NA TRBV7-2 TGTGCCAGCAGCCGACAGGTCGCAGATACGCAGTATTTT CASSRQVADTQYF
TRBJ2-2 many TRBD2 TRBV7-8 TGTGCCAGCAGCTCTAGGGAGGGGACGTTCCTCGCGAACACCGGGGAGCTGTTTTTT CASSSREGTFLANTGELFF
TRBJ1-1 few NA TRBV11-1 TGTGCCAGCAGCTTATTGGGGACCGCGCTTAACACTGAAGCTTTCTTT CASSLLGTALNTEAFF
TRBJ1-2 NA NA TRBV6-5 TGTGCCAGCCGAAGCCAAGGAAGGAGGGGGGACTATGGCTACACCTTC CASRSQGRRGDYGYTF
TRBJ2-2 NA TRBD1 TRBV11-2 TGTGCCAGCAGCTCCTCCGGGACAGGTATCCCCGGGGAGCTGTTTTTT CASSSSGTGIPGELFF
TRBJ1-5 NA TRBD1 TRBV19 TGTGCCAGTAGGCTTTGGGGACAGCTTAATCAGCCCCAGCATTTT CASRLWGQLNQPQHF
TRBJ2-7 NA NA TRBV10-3 TGTGCCATCAGCCTTGGGACAACTATATACGAGCAGTACTTC CAISLGTTIYEQYF
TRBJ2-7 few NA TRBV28 TGTGCCAGCAGTTCCCCCTCGGGGAGAGTCGAGCAGTACTTC CASSSPSGRVEQYF
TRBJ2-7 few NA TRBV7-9 TGTGCCAGCAGCGGGAAAGGGGGAGGGCCCACTTACGAGCAGTACTTC CASSGKGGGPTYEQYF
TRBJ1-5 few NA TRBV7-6 TGTGCCAGCAGCTTGGGACCCCGGACAGCGATTAATCAGCCCCAGCATTTT CASSLGPRTAINQPQHF
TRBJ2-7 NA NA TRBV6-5 TGTGCCAGCAGTTACCTTGCAGGGAGAACCTACGAGCAGTACTTC CASSYLAGRTYEQYF
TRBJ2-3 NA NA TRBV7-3 TGTGCCAGCAGCTTAGGGCTACTCGACGGTGATACGCAGTATTTT CASSLGLLDGDTQYF
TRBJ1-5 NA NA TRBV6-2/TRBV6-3 TGTGCCAGCAGGGAGTCAGGGGCATTGAGTCAGCCCCAGCATTTT CASRESGALSQPQHF
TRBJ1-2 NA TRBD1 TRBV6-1 TGTGCCAGCAATAAAGACAGGGAAGGGGATGGCTACACCTTC CASNKDREGDGYTF
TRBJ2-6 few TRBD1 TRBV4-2 TGTGCCAGCAGCCCCGAGGGGGCGTCAGGCGGGGCCAACGTCCTGACTTTC CASSPEGASGGANVLTF
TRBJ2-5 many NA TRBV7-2 TGTGCCAGCAGCTTAGGGGGGTTTGTAGACCAGTACTTC CASSLGGFVDQYF
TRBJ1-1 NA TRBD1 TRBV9 TGTGCCAGCACCGAACCGGAGGGCAGGGGGATGAACACTGAAGCTTTCTTT CASTEPEGRGMNTEAFF
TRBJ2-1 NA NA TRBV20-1 TGCAGTGCTAACCGGGACTTCGGATACAATGAGCAGTTCTTC CSANRDFGYNEQFF
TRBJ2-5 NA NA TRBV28 TGTGCCAGCAGTTTGCCCCAAGGGGGAGGTTTTCAGTACTTC CASSLPQGGGFQYF
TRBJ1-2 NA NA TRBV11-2 TGTGCCAGCAGCTTAGTTGACGGGACGGACACCTTC CASSLVDGTDTF
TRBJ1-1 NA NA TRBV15 TGTGCCACCAAGGGCGACGGACTGAACACTGAAGCTTTCTTT CATKGDGLNTEAFF
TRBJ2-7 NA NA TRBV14 TGTGCCAGCAGCCAAGATCGATGGTCGCGCTCCTACGAGCAGTACTTC CASSQDRWSRSYEQYF
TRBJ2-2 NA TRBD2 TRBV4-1 TGCGCCAGCAGCCATCCTCCGGGACTAGCGGGAGAATACACCGGGGAGCTGTTTTTT CASSHPPGLAGEYTGELFF
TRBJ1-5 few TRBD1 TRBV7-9 TGTGCCAGCAGCCGGACAGGGGTGGGGATGAGCAATCAGCCCCAGCATTTT CASSRTGVGMSNQPQHF
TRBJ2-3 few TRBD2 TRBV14 TGTGCCAGCAGTCGACTAGCGGGACGGACAGATACGCAGTATTTT CASSRLAGRTDTQYF
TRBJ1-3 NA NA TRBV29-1 TGCAGCGTTGAGGAGAGCTCTGGAAACACCATATATTTT CSVEESSGNTIYF
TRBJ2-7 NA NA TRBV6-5 TGTGCCAGCAGTTATAGTCTGGAGGGGGACGAGCAGTACTTC CASSYSLEGDEQYF
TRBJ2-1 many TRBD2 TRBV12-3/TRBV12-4 TGTGCCAGCAGTTTGGGGGGGTTGCGGAATGAGCAGTTCTTC CASSLGGLRNEQFF
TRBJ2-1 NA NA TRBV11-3 TGTGCCAGCAGCAATTTCCTGACTGCCAATGAGCAGTTCTTC CASSNFLTANEQFF
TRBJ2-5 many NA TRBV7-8 TGTGCCAGCAGCTTTACACCGGGACCTCCGCCAGGGGAGACCCAGTACTTC CASSFTPGPPPGETQYF
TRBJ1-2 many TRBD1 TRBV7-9 TGTGCCAGCAGCGCCAACAGGGGGGATGGCTACACCTTC CASSANRGDGYTF
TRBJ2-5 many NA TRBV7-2 TGTGCCAGCAGCTTAGACAGGAGTATTAGGGAGACCCAGTACTTC CASSLDRSIRETQYF
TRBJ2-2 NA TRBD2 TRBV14 TGTGCCAGCAGCCAAGCTCCAGCGGGAGTAAGGACCGGGGAGCTGTTTTTT CASSQAPAGVRTGELFF
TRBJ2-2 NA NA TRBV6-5 TGTGCCAGCAGTTACTCCCGTTCCCGGGAGCTGTTTTTT CASSYSRSRELFF
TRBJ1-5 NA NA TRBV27 TGTGCCAGCGGGTCGGGGGGTCAGCCCCAGCATTTT CASGSGGQPQHF
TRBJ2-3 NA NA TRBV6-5 TGTGTCGCGAAAAGGGGGGTATTCGCAGATACGCAGTATTTT CVAKRGVFADTQYF
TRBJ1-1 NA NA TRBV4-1 TGCGCCAGCAGCCAATGGGGTAGTGGGTCTAAAGCTTTCTTT CASSQWGSGSKAFF
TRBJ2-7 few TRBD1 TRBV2 TGTGCCAGCAGGGAACAGGGGGCTGTCTACGAGCAGTACTTC CASREQGAVYEQYF